A selection of T cell receptor beta chains follows, all from one sample in a study of shared clonotypes between healthy human individuals. Sequencing was performed with immunoSEQ multiplex PCR; in TCRdb, only in-frame clones are kept and a portion is missing. In the table there are 2 million to 2.5 million clones, about 95% of which are singletons. The sample taken for sequencing was naive CD8+ T cells sorted from blood. Every receptor here comes from a man aged 18 to 30 in good health. Each CDR3 is given with its conserved first and last residue. A D gene is named only where the DNA matches it firmly. Clone size is shown for a subset of rows, as once, few, many or a class of expanded clone.

j_call | clone_size | v_call | d_call | cdr3_nt | cdr3_aa
TRBJ1-1 | - | TRBV2 | - | TGTGCCAGCAGTAAGCCAGGGACCGCGAACACTGAAGCTTTCTTT | CASSKPGTANTEAFF
TRBJ2-1 | - | TRBV29-1 | - | TGCAGCGTTGATGTGGAGAACAACAATGAGCAGTTCTTC | CSVDVENNNEQFF
TRBJ2-5 | - | TRBV5-6 | TRBD2 | TGTGCCAGCAGCTTGGGGACTAGCGGGAGGGATTCGGAGACCCAGTACTTC | CASSLGTSGRDSETQYF
TRBJ1-1 | - | TRBV7-9 | - | TGTGCCAGCAGCTTAGAACCAGGGAAGAACACTGAAGCTTTCTTT | CASSLEPGKNTEAFF
TRBJ1-2 | - | TRBV7-9 | - | TGTGCCAGCAGCTTACCAGGGAAGGGGTATGGCTACACCTTC | CASSLPGKGYGYTF
TRBJ1-2 | - | TRBV28 | - | TGTGCCAGCGCTCCCTGGGGGGGGTATAACTATGGCTACACCTTC | CASAPWGGYNYGYTF
TRBJ1-6 | - | TRBV9 | - | TGTGCCAGCAGCGTCACAGATTCACCCCTCCACTTT | CASSVTDSPLHF
TRBJ2-1 | - | TRBV27 | TRBD2 | TGTGCCAGCAGTTCTACGGGACTAGCCTCCTACAATGAGCAGTTCTTC | CASSSTGLASYNEQFF
TRBJ1-6 | - | TRBV28 | - | TGTGCCAGCAAAATTGACTTTAATGCGAATTCACCCCTCCACTTT | CASKIDFNANSPLHF
TRBJ2-5 | once | TRBV5-1 | TRBD2 | TGCGCCAGCAGACCGGAGGGAGGGCATGTTGAGACCCAGTACTTC | CASRPEGGHVETQYF
TRBJ2-3 | - | TRBV12-2 | - | TGTGCAAGTCGCTTCTTTTCCGGCGGGGGGCAGGCGACAGATACGCAGTATTTT | CASRFFSGGGQATDTQYF
TRBJ2-7 | once | TRBV5-4 | - | TGTGCCAGCAGCTTGGGAGGGCCCGAGCAGTACTTC | CASSLGGPEQYF
TRBJ2-7 | - | TRBV7-9 | - | TGTGCCAGCAGCTTAGCAGGGGCGACCTACGAGCAGTACTTC | CASSLAGATYEQYF
TRBJ2-1 | - | TRBV2 | TRBD2 | TGTGCCAGCAGTGAATTTGGCGGGGGGGCCTACAATGAGCAGTTCTTC | CASSEFGGGAYNEQFF
TRBJ1-2 | - | TRBV2 | - | TGTGCCAGCAGTGAAGCCCCTACAGGGAGTAATGGCTACACCTTC | CASSEAPTGSNGYTF
TRBJ2-7 | - | TRBV11-2 | TRBD2 | TGTGCCAGCAGCTTCCGGGTAGCGGGAGGGGACCTCGAGCAGTACTTC | CASSFRVAGGDLEQYF
TRBJ2-7 | - | TRBV11-2 | TRBD2 | TGTGCCAGCAGCTCGGGACTAGCGGGAGGATTTGGGCAGTACTTC | CASSSGLAGGFGQYF
TRBJ2-1 | once | TRBV27 | TRBD2 | TGTGCCAGCAGAAAGAGCGGGGGGGCCGCCTACAATGAGCAGTTCTTC | CASRKSGGAAYNEQFF
TRBJ2-7 | - | TRBV20-1 | TRBD1 | TGCAGTGCTAGAGACAGGGGGCTGGGGTACTTC | CSARDRGLGYF
TRBJ2-2 | - | TRBV27 | - | TGTGCCAGCAGTCGGCACACCGGGGAGCTGTTTTTT | CASSRHTGELFF
TRBJ2-5 | - | TRBV7-9 | - | TGTGCCAGCATCGTGGGGCAGGAATTAGAGACCCAGTACTTC | CASIVGQELETQYF
TRBJ1-4 | - | TRBV2 | - | TGTGCCAGCTGGTCTATCGAGGGCAGGGTAACTGAAAAACTGTTTTTT | CASWSIEGRVTEKLFF
TRBJ2-7 | - | TRBV4-3 | TRBD2 | TGCGCCAGCAGCCCCTGGGGAACTAGCGGGAGGAACGAGCAGTACTTC | CASSPWGTSGRNEQYF
TRBJ2-7 | - | TRBV5-1 | TRBD1 | TGCGCCAGCAGCATACGGACAGGTTCCTACGAGCAGTACTTC | CASSIRTGSYEQYF
TRBJ2-7 | once | TRBV5-4 | - | TGTGCCAGCAGCTCGGGGGGGACAGGGATTGGCGAGCAGTACTTC | CASSSGGTGIGEQYF
TRBJ2-5 | - | TRBV27 | - | TGTGCCAGCAAGTTCGGGGAGACCCAGTACTTC | CASKFGETQYF
TRBJ2-4 | - | TRBV6-6 | TRBD2 | TGTGCCAGCAGCCGATTAGCGGGAGTCGACATTCAGTACTTC | CASSRLAGVDIQYF
TRBJ2-3 | - | TRBV11-3 | TRBD2 | TGTGCCAGCAGCTCGACTAGCGCCAGCACAGATACGCAGTATTTT | CASSSTSASTDTQYF
TRBJ2-1 | once | TRBV9 | - | TGTGCCAGCAGCGTAGCCGGGAGTGGAAATGAGCAGTTCTTC | CASSVAGSGNEQFF
TRBJ2-1 | - | TRBV6-5 | - | TGTGCCAGCAGTTACTCCAGCACCAATGAGCAGTTCTTC | CASSYSSTNEQFF
TRBJ2-2 | - | TRBV27 | - | TGTGCCAGCAGTTTATACAAGAACACCGGGGAGCTGTTTTTT | CASSLYKNTGELFF
TRBJ1-5 | - | TRBV19 | - | TGTGCCAGTAGTATCTACTGGGATAGCAATCAGCCCCAGCATTTT | CASSIYWDSNQPQHF
TRBJ2-5 | - | TRBV13 | TRBD2 | TGTGCCAGCAGCTCCCAGGAAGCTAGCGGGGGAGCGGAGACCCAGTACTTC | CASSSQEASGGAETQYF
TRBJ2-1 | - | TRBV7-2 | - | TGTGCCAGCAGCTTAGGGCCCGATATCAATGAGCAGTTCTTC | CASSLGPDINEQFF
TRBJ1-2 | - | TRBV27 | TRBD1 | TGTGCCAGCAGTCTAGGACCCGGGACAGGGGCTAATTACTATGGCTACACCTTC | CASSLGPGTGANYYGYTF
TRBJ2-7 | - | TRBV4-2 | - | TGTGCCAGCAGCCAAGAGGTAGCAGGTTCCTACGAGCAGTACTTC | CASSQEVAGSYEQYF
TRBJ2-3 | - | TRBV7-3 | - | TGTGCCAGCAGCTTGGGGGCTTTCACAGATACGCAGTATTTT | CASSLGAFTDTQYF
TRBJ2-2 | - | TRBV9 | - | TGTGCCAGCTCGGGGCCGGAGGGGGACACCGGGGAGCTGTTTTTT | CASSGPEGDTGELFF
TRBJ1-2 | - | TRBV27 | - | TGTGCCAGCAGTTTAACGGGCCAGGCGGGCTACACCTTC | CASSLTGQAGYTF
TRBJ1-1 | few | TRBV9 | TRBD1 | TGTGCCAGCAGCGTAGAGGACAGGGAAACTGAAGCTTTCTTT | CASSVEDRETEAFF
TRBJ1-5 | - | TRBV28 | - | TGTGCCAGCAGACCTACAGGAAGCAATCAGCCCCAGCATTTT | CASRPTGSNQPQHF
TRBJ2-5 | - | TRBV7-9 | - | TGTGCCAGCAGGCGGGACTTCCAAGAGACCCAGTACTTC | CASRRDFQETQYF
TRBJ2-2 | - | TRBV6-5 | - | TGTGCCAGCAGCCCCCTTGTGGGGGCGGCCGGGGAGCTGTTTTTT | CASSPLVGAAGELFF
TRBJ1-2 | - | TRBV7-6 | - | TGTGCCAGCAGCTATGCCCCCAGGGGTGGAAACTATGGCTACACCTTC | CASSYAPRGGNYGYTF
TRBJ2-7 | - | TRBV27 | - | TGTGCCAGCAGTTCCCAAGGGGTCTTAGGACCCTACGAGCAGTACTTC | CASSSQGVLGPYEQYF
TRBJ2-1 | - | TRBV2 | - | TGTGCCAGCACTGGAAAATCAAGGGACAATGAGCAGTTCTTC | CASTGKSRDNEQFF
TRBJ2-7 | few | TRBV4-1 | TRBD2 | TGCGCCAGCAGCCCTAGCGGGAGCTACGAGCAGTACTTC | CASSPSGSYEQYF
TRBJ2-7 | - | TRBV5-4 | - | TGTGCCAGCAGCTCCACTATGGCTATTGGTTCCTTC | CASSSTMAIGSF
TRBJ2-1 | - | TRBV30 | - | TGTGCCTGGACCGAAGCTACCTACAATGAGCAGTTCTTC | CAWTEATYNEQFF
TRBJ1-2 | - | TRBV10-3 | - | TGTGCCATCAGTGAACAGGGTTCCAACTATGGCTACACCTTC | CAISEQGSNYGYTF
TRBJ2-6 | - | TRBV27 | - | TGTGCCAGCACCGCGGGAAGCTCTGGGGCCAACGTCCTGACTTTC | CASTAGSSGANVLTF
TRBJ2-1 | - | TRBV9 | - | TGTGCCAGCAGCGTAGGGCCCTTAACTAATGAGCAGTTCTTC | CASSVGPLTNEQFF
TRBJ1-2 | once | TRBV27 | TRBD1 | TGTGCCAGCAGTCAGGGGGTAAACTATGGCTACACCTTC | CASSQGVNYGYTF
TRBJ1-1 | - | TRBV19 | - | TGTGCCAGCACGTCCTGGGGTATGAACACTGAAGCTTTCTTT | CASTSWGMNTEAFF
TRBJ1-1 | - | TRBV14 | - | TGTGCCAGCAGCCAAGCTAGAGGGGCGAACACTGAAGCTTTCTTT | CASSQARGANTEAFF